This T cell receptor (beta chain) was sequenced during a study of shared clonotypes between healthy human individuals. CDR3 size: 13 residues. In germline, CDR1 is MDHEN, CDR2 SYDVKM. V gave up 7 bases and J gave up 8 bases; unmatched junction bases: 10. Sequenced by immunoSEQ multiplex PCR; TCRdb stores in-frame clones only, minus some. The data contain some 650,000 clones, roughly 97% of them singletons. Material for sequencing was naive CD4+ T cells sorted from blood. The sample's subset: CD45RA+ positively selected. The TCR was taken from a woman aged 25 to 39 in good health. The J gene is TRBJ1-2, the V gene TRBV28; 7 bases map to TRBD1. CDR3 sequence reads: CASTILTGRGYTF. In DNA form, the CDR3 reads TGTGCCAGCACAATCCTGACAGGGCGCGGCTACACCTTC.